This T cell receptor (beta chain) was obtained from a study of radiotherapy plus CTLA-4 blockade in lung cancer. Study results and caveats: Strongest reported response predictors: early blood clone changes and post-radiation interferon-beta.

Here immunoSEQ multiplex PCR was the method, and the copy in TCRdb shows in-frame clones only, minus some. The sample includes 55,000 or so clones, just under 85% of them seen just once. As for this clone: Its antigen is unknown.

Each patient with chemo-refractory metastatic non-small-cell lung cancer was treated with focal radiation plus CTLA-4 blockade using ipilimumab. The origin of this receptor is a human donor with non-small cell lung cancer whose response to radiotherapy plus ipilimumab could not be evaluated. The sequenced sample was peripheral blood, obtained from a patient treated with radiotherapy plus ipilimumab.

CDR3 bases: TGTGCCTGGAGTGGTTGGAGGGGCTCTGGGGCCAACGTCCTGACTTTC. Residues: CAWSGWRGSGANVLTF. The V gene is TRBV30, the J gene TRBJ2-6; weak D call: TRBD2 (6 bases). V dropped 1 base and J dropped 0 bases, with 10 bases sitting between them. Germline CDR1 is GTSNPN and CDR2 is SVGIG (reference sequence). The CDR3 runs to 16 residues.